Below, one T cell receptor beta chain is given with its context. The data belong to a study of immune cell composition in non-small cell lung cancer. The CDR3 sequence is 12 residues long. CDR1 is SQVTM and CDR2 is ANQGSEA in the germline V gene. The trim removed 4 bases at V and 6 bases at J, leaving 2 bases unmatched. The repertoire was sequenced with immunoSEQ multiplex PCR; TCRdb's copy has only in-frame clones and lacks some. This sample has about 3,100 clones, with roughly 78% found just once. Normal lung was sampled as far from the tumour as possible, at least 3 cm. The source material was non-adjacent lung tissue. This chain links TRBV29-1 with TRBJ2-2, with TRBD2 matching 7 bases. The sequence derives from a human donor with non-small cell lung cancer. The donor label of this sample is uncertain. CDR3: CSVGAGAGELFF. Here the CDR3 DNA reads TGCAGCGTTGGGGCGGGGGCCGGGGAGCTGTTTTTT.